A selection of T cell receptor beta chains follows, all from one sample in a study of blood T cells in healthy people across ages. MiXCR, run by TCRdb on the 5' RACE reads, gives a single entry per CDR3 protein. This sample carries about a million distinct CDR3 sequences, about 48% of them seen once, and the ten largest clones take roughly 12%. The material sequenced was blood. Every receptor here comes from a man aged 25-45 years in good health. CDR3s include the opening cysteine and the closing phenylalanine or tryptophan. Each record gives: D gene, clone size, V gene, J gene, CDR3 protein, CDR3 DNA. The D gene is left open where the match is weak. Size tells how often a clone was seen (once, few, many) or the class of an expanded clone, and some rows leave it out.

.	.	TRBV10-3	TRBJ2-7	CAINGPPTYEQYF	TGTGCCATCAACGGACCGCCAACCTACGAGCAGTACTTC
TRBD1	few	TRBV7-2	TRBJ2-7	CASSLVGTGGNEQYF	TGTGCCAGCAGCTTAGTGGGCACAGGGGGCAACGAGCAGTACTTC
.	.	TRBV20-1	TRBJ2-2	CSAREEGVAMAGELFF	TGCAGTGCTAGAGAAGAGGGGGTAGCAATGGCCGGGGAGCTGTTTTTT
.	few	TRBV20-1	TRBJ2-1	CSARDRNRPNNEQFF	TGCAGTGCTAGAGATCGTAACAGACCAAACAATGAGCAGTTCTTC
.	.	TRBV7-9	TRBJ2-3	CASMRENEADTQYF	TGTGCCAGCATGAGAGAGAATGAGGCAGATACGCAGTATTTT
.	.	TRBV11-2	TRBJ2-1	CASSFRGRLTDEQFF	TGTGCCAGCAGCTTCCGGGGCCGCTTAACGGATGAGCAGTTCTTC
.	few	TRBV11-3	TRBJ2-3	CASSLPDPLTDTQYF	TGTGCCAGCAGCCTTCCCGACCCTCTCACAGATACGCAGTATTTT
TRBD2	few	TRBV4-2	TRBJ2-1	CASSQEASGGFYNEQFF	TGTGCCAGCAGCCAAGAGGCTAGCGGGGGGTTCTACAATGAGCAGTTCTTC
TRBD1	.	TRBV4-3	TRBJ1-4	CASSQDGTGSEKLFF	TGCGCCAGCAGCCAAGATGGGACAGGGTCCGAAAAACTGTTTTTT
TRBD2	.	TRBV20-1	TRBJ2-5	CSARDLKAPGLAGIETQYF	TGCAGTGCTAGAGATCTAAAAGCTCCCGGACTAGCGGGAATAGAGACCCAGTACTTC